The 21 T cell receptor beta chains below all came from one sample that was sequenced in a study of blood T cells in healthy people across ages. Combining a sample-barcoded 5' primer with a J-beta primer mix, a second PCR ran for roughly 6 to 11 cycles. From the 5' RACE reads, TCRdb called clonotypes with MiXCR, one entry per CDR3 protein. This sample has hundreds of thousands of distinct CDR3 sequences, with around 62% found just once. The sequenced sample was blood. These TCRs come from a man aged 25 to 40 in good health.

The V call is TRBV12-3 or TRBV12-4, the J call TRBJ2-7, with D possibly TRBD2 on 5 matching bases. V lost 2 bases and J 0 bases, leaving 17 bases between the germline ends. CDR3 size: 17 residues. The CDR3 DNA reads as TGTGCCAGCAGTTTACGGGGTCTAGCCACCAGCTCCTACGAGCAGTACTTC. Translating it yields CASSLRGLATSSYEQYF.

The V and J genes are TRBV20-1 and TRBJ1-2; D gene unclear. The ends were cut back, 3 bases at V and 3 bases at J, with 14 bases in the middle. CDR1 is DFQATT and CDR2 is SNEGSKA in the germline V gene (reference sequence). The CDR3 spans 14 residues. CDR3 amino acids: CSASGPTIDYGYTF. The CDR3 region has the DNA TGCAGTGCTAGTGGCCCGACGATCGACTATGGCTACACCTTC.

The chain has TRBV25-1 and TRBJ1-4; the D is unclear. Germline lookup yields CDR1 MGHDK and CDR2 SYGVNS. The CDR3 runs to 14 residues. The V gene lost 2 bases and the J gene lost 5 bases, with 9 bases spanning the gap. The CDR3 spells CASSEDLRNEKLFF. Written as DNA, the CDR3 is TGTGCCAGCAGTGAAGATCTACGCAATGAAAAACTGTTTTTT. Combining the CDR3 with reference TRBV25-1 and TRBJ1-4 gives the whole variable domain EADIYQTPRYLVIGTGKKITLECSQTMGHDKMYWYQQDPGMELHLIHYSYGVNSTEKGDLSSESTVSRIRTEHFPLTLESARPSHTSQYLCASSEDLRNEKLFFGSGTQLSVL.

The chain is built from TRBV7-2 and TRBJ1-4; D ambiguous. Germline V gives CDR1 SGHTA, CDR2 FQGNSA. The CDR3 is 14 residues long. V was trimmed by 3 bases and J by 10 bases, leaving 15 bases between them. The CDR3 coding sequence is TGTGCCAGCAGCTTCGGAGGTAGGGAGGCAAAACTGTTTTTT. As protein: CASSFGGREAKLFF.

The chain couples TRBV6-1 to TRBJ1-5; no definite D call. V shed 8 bases and J shed 3 bases, with 11 bases lying between them. The CDR3 extends over 13 amino acids. CDR1 is MNHNS, CDR2 SASEGT, per germline. The CDR3 region has the DNA TGTGCCAGCGGTGTTGCAGACAATCAGCCCCAGCATTTT. This encodes CASGVADNQPQHF.

The J gene is TRBJ2-3, the V gene TRBV6-5; D perhaps matches TRBD2 (6 bases). V was trimmed by 0 bases and J by 4 bases, leaving 11 bases between them. This CDR3 spans 15 amino acids. CDR1 is MNHEY, CDR2 SVGAGI, per germline. The CDR3 is CASSYSLGGSDTQYF. Here the CDR3 DNA reads TGTGCCAGCAGTTACTCACTCGGGGGATCAGATACGCAGTATTTT.

V is TRBV7-9 and J is TRBJ2-1; D is undetermined. Germline CDR1 and CDR2: SEHNR and FQNEAQ (reference sequence). The CDR3 loop spans 13 amino acids. V lost 5 bases to trimming and J lost 6 bases, with 11 bases between them. The CDR3: CASSPPRPNEQFF. CDR3 DNA sequence: TGTGCCAGCAGCCCCCCAAGGCCCAATGAGCAGTTCTTC.

The CDR3 spells CASSSASAETQYF. DNA for the CDR3: TGTGCCAGCAGTTCGGCTAGCGCAGAGACCCAGTACTTC. The V gene is TRBV12-3 or TRBV12-4, the J gene TRBJ2-7, with a possible D match to TRBD2 (6 bases). The DNA end is a closer match to TRBJ2-5, so the J assignment may be wrong. The CDR3 has 13 amino acids.

This chain connects TRBV7-8 to TRBJ2-2; 8 bases match TRBD1. V was pared by 2 bases and J by 10 bases, with 9 bases of the junction left unmatched. CDR1 and CDR2 (germline): SGHVS, FQNEAQ. The CDR3 spans 15 residues. DNA for the CDR3: TGTGCCAGCAGCTTACCAATCGGACAGGGTTCGGAGCTGTTTTTT. Amino acid sequence: CASSLPIGQGSELFF.

The table lists this clonotype with a few counts. The chain recombines TRBV27 with TRBJ1-4, with 9 bases lining up with TRBD1. The CDR3 has 14 residues. J lost 5 bases, V lost 8 bases, and 6 bases had no gene match. The germline V gene has CDR1 MNHEY and CDR2 SMNVEV (reference sequence). CDR3 loop: CASSPGTGNEKLFF. Written as DNA, the CDR3 is TGTGCCAGCTCGCCCGGGACAGGGAATGAAAAACTGTTTTTT.

This clonotype showed up just once. V is TRBV20-1 and J is TRBJ2-5; 9 nucleotides agree with TRBD2. From germline, CDR1 is DFQATT and CDR2 SNEGSKA (reference sequence). V shed 6 bases, J shed 6 bases, and the junction held 8 bases outside the gene matches. CDR3 size: 13 residues. CDR3 in amino acids: CSAEGLAGKTQYF. CDR3 nucleotides: TGCAGTGCGGAGGGACTAGCTGGGAAGACCCAGTACTTC.

The chain is built from TRBV3-1 and TRBJ2-1, with TRBD1 matching 8 bases. The CDR3 length is 15 residues. The V and J ends lost 2 bases and 7 bases, in that order; junction bases with no gene match: 7. Germline loops: CDR1 LGHDT, CDR2 YNNKEL (reference sequence). In DNA, the CDR3 is TGTGCCAGCAGCCAAACCCCGGACAGGGCGAATGAGCAGTTCTTC. As protein: CASSQTPDRANEQFF.

In the case of this clonotype: An end of the junction differs from the germline gene, which may be a read error. The chain couples TRBV28 to TRBJ2-7; 9 nucleotides match TRBD2. TRBJ2-5 matches the DNA end more closely, so the J call is doubtful. Germline-derived CDR1 and CDR2 are MDHEN and SYDVKM. The CDR3 sequence is 16 residues long. The CDR3 coding sequence is TGTACCAGCAGTTGGGAGAGCCTAGCGGGGTTGGAGACCCAGTACTTC. This gives the protein CTSSWESLAGLETQYF.

The chain is built from TRBV19 and TRBJ2-7; 9 bases map to TRBD1. Germline V CDR1 and CDR2: LNHDA, SQIVND (reference sequence). The CDR3 covers 16 residues. Trimming took 5 bases from V and 1 from J; bases not matched to a gene: 9. CDR3 bases: TGTGCCAGTAGTGACCCCGGGACAGGGCTTTCCTACGAGCAGTACTTC. It is translated as CASSDPGTGLSYEQYF.

V gene TRBV20-1 combines with J gene TRBJ2-3; D is ambiguous. The V end lost 0 bases, the J end lost 0 bases, and 7 bases lay between the germline ends. The CDR3 contains 14 residues. Germline CDR1 is DFQATT and CDR2 is SNEGSKA (reference sequence). DNA for the CDR3: TGCAGTGCTAGAGAACACTGGAGCACAGATACGCAGTATTTT. This sequence encodes CSAREHWSTDTQYF.

In its sample, this clonotype was seen a few times. The chain combines TRBV20-1 with TRBJ2-7; TRBD1 matches 12 bases. Germline lookup yields CDR1 DFQATT and CDR2 SNEGSKA (reference sequence). This CDR3 contains 14 residues. V was clipped by 6 bases and J by 3 bases; unmatched bases: 6. This CDR3 is CSATGTGGVYEQYF. CDR3 DNA: TGCAGTGCGACCGGGACAGGGGGCGTCTACGAGCAGTACTTC.

The chain combines TRBV28 with TRBJ2-7, with D maybe TRBD1 (5 bases). The V end was cut by 7 bases, the J end by 5 bases, with 27 bases between. CDR1 MDHEN and CDR2 SYDVKM come from the germline V gene. This CDR3 is 17 amino acids long. CDR3 coding DNA: TGTGCCAGCAAAGGGGAAGGTCAGGGTCGGTCCCGAAACGAGCAGTACTTC. As protein: CASKGEGQGRSRNEQYF. The full variable domain, in which reference TRBV28 and TRBJ2-7 provide the parts outside the CDR3, is DVKVTQSSRYLVKRTGEKVFLECVQDMDHENMFWYRQDPGLGLRLIYFSYDVKMKEKGDIPEGYSVSREKKERFSLILESASTNQTSMYLCASKGEGQGRSRNEQYFGPGTRLTVT.

The genes are TRBV14 and TRBJ1-1; D not certain. Trimming took off 0 bases at V and 0 bases at J, with 8 bases between the two ends. Germline CDR1 reads SGHDN; CDR2 reads FVKESK. There are 15 residues in the CDR3. The CDR3 region is CASSQEMVMNTEAFF. CDR3 sequence (DNA): TGTGCCAGCAGCCAAGAAATGGTAATGAACACTGAAGCTTTCTTT. The whole variable domain, filled in from reference TRBV14 and TRBJ1-1, reads EAGVTQFPSHSVIEKGQTVTLRCDPISGHDNLYWYRRVMGKEIKFLLHFVKESKQDESGMPNNRFLAERTGGTYSTLKVQPAELEDSGVYFCASSQEMVMNTEAFFGQGTRLTVV.

This clonotype has a handful of counts. The chain has TRBV29-1 and TRBJ1-5; D unclear. Per germline, CDR1 SQVTM and CDR2 ANQGSEA. CDR3 length equals 13 residues. Trimming shortened V by 4 bases and J by 3 bases, and 10 bases separated the two germline ends. The CDR3 region has the DNA TGCAGCGTTGTGGGAGGGAACAATCAGCCCCAGCATTTT. Translated, it gives CSVVGGNNQPQHF. Supplemented by reference TRBV29-1 and TRBJ1-5, the full variable domain reads SAVISQKPSRDICQRGTSLTIQCQVDSQVTMMFWYRQQPGQSLTLIATANQGSEATYESGFVIDKFPISRPNLTFSTLTVSNMSPEDSSIYLCSVVGGNNQPQHFGDGTRLSIL.

This clonotype was observed once. This chain connects TRBV7-9 to TRBJ2-1; TRBD1 matches at 8 bases. The CDR3 length is 16 residues. Germline CDR1 and CDR2: SEHNR and FQNEAQ (reference sequence). V trimming: 5 bases; J trimming: 0 bases; junction bases outside the gene matches: 6. The CDR3 DNA is TGTGCCAGCAGCGCCTGGACAGGGAGCTCCTACAATGAGCAGTTCTTC. Residues: CASSAWTGSSYNEQFF.

The chain is built from TRBV9 and TRBJ1-3; TRBD1 matches 8 bases. V dropped 1 base and J dropped 8; count of bases not matched to a gene: 2. This CDR3 comprises 13 residues. Germline V gene lookup returns CDR1 SGDLS and CDR2 YYNGEE. CDR3: CASSVQGADTIYF. CDR3 DNA: TGTGCCAGCAGCGTACAGGGGGCGGACACCATATATTTT.